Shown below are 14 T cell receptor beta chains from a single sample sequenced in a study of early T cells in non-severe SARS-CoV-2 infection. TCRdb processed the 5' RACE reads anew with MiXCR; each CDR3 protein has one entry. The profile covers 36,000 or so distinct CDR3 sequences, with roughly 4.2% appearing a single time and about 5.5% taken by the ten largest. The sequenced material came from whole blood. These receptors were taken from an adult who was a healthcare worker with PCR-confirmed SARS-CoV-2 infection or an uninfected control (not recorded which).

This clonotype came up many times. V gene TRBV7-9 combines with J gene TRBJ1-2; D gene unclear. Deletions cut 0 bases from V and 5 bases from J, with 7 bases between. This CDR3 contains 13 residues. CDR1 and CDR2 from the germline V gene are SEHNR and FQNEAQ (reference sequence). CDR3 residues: CASSLALGYGYTF. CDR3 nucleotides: TGTGCCAGCAGCTTAGCACTGGGATATGGCTACACCTTC. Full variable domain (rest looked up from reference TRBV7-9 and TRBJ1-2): DTGVSQNPRHKITKRGQNVTFRCDPISEHNRLYWYRQTLGQGPEFLTYFQNEAQLEKSRLLSDRFSAERPKGSFSTLEIQRTEQGDSAMYLCASSLALGYGYTFGSGTRLTVV.

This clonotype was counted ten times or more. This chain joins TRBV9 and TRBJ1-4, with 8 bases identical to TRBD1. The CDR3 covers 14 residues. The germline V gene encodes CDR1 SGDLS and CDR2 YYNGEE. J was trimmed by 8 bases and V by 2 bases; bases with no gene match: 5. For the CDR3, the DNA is TGTGCCAGCAGCGTGGTGGACAGGGCCGAAAAACTGTTTTTT. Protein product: CASSVVDRAEKLFF.

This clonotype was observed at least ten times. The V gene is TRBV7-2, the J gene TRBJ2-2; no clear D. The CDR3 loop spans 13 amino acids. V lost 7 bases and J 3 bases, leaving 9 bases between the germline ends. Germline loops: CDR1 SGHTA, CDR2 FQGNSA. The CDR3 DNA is TGTGCCAGCACCAACAGAGACACCGGGGAGCTGTTTTTT. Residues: CASTNRDTGELFF.

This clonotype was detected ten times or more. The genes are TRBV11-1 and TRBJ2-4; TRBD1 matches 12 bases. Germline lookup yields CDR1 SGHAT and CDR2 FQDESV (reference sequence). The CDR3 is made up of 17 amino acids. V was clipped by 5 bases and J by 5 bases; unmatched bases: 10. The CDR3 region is CASSQTGTGGWENIQYF. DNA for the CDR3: TGTGCCAGCAGCCAAACCGGGACAGGGGGCTGGGAAAACATTCAGTACTTC.

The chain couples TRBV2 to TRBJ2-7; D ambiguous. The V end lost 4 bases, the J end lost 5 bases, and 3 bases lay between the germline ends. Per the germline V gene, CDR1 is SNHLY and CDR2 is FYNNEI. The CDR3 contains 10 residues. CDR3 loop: CASSGNEQYF. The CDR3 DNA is TGTGCCAGCAGTGGAAACGAGCAGTACTTC.

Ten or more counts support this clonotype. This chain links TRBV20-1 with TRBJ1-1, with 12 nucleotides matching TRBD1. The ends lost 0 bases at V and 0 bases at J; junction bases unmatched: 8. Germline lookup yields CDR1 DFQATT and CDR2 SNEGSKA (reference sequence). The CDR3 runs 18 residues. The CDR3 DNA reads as TGCAGTGCTAGAGATTCCGGGACAGGGGGCTACATGAACACTGAAGCTTTCTTT. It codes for CSARDSGTGGYMNTEAFF.

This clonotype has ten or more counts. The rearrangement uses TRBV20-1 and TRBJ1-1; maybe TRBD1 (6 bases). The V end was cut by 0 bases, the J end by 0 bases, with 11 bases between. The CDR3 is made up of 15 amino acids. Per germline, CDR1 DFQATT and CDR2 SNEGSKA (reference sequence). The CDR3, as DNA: TGCAGTGCTAGAGATAAGGGACATATGAACACTGAAGCTTTCTTT. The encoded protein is CSARDKGHMNTEAFF.

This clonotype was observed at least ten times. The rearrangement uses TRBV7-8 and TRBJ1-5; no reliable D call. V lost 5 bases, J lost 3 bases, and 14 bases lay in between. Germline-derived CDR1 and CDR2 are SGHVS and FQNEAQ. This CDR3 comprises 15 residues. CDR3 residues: CASSPYARSNQPQHF. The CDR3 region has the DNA TGTGCCAGCAGCCCCTATGCGAGGTCCAATCAGCCCCAGCATTTT.

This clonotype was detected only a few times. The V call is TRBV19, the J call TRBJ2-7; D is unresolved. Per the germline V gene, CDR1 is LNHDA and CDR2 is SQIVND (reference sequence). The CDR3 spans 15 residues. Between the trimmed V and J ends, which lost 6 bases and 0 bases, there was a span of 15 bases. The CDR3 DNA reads TGTGCCAGTAGCACCCGGACGGACCTCTCCTACGAGCAGTACTTC. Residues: CASSTRTDLSYEQYF.

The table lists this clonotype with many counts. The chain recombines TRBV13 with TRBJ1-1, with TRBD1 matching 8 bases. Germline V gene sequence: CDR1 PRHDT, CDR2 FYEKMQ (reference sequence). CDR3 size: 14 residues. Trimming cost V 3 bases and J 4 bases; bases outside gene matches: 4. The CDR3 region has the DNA TGTGCCAGCAGCTTGCTAACAGGGGGCACTGAAGCTTTCTTT. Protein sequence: CASSLLTGGTEAFF.

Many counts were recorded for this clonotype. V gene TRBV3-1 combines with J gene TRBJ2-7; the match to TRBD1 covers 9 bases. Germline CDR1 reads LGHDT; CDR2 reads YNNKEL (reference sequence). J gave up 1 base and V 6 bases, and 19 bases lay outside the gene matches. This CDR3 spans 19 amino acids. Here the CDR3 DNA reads TGTGCCAGCAGTCGGGACAGGGACGTTGCCCGTTTAAGTTCCTACGAGCAGTACTTC. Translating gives CASSRDRDVARLSSYEQYF.

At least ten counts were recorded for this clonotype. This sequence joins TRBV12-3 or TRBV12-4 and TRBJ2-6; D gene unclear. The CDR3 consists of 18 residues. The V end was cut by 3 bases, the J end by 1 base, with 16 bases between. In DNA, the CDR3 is TGTGCCAGCAGTTTCGGTTTAACCAGGCCGTCTGGGGCCAACGTCCTGACTTTC. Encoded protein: CASSFGLTRPSGANVLTF.

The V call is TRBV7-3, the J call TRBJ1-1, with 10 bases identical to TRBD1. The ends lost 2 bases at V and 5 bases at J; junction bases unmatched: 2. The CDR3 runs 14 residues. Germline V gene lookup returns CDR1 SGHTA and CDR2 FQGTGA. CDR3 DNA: TGTGCCAGCAGCTTAGACAGGGGGCGGACTGAAGCTTTCTTT. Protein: CASSLDRGRTEAFF.

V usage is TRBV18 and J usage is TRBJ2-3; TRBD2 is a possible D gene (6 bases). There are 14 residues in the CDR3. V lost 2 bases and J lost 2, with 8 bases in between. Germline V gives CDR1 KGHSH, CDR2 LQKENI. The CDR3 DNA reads TGTGCCAGCTCACCAAGCGGGCTCACAGATACGCAGTATTTT. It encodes CASSPSGLTDTQYF.